The entry below describes one T cell receptor (beta chain). As yet, its antigen is unknown. Unique molecular identifiers were incorporated when the TCRbeta library was constructed. A single record per CDR3 protein comes from TCRdb applying MiXCR to the PCR reads. The top ten hold roughly 15% of the sample, which has more than 500,000 distinct CDR3 sequences, over 10% seen once. V lost 5 bases, J lost 12 bases, and 23 bases lay in between. The CDR3 spans 15 residues. The data stem from a study of T-cell reconstitution after alpha-beta-depleted transplantation in children. Study results and limitations: Expanded graft clones numbering several hundred reportedly gave rise to alpha-beta T cells about two months after transplant. One year after transplant, T-cell counts and diversity came mostly from newly produced T cells.

This receptor was obtained from a female patient aged 2-10 years who had a stem cell transplant for aplastic anemia, so the T cells may come from the graft donor. The sample in question was PBMCs, mostly from graft donor cells, obtained 180 days after TCRalphabeta/CD19-depleted stem cell transplant. This rearrangement joins TRBV12-3 or TRBV12-4 to TRBJ2-1; D perhaps matches TRBD2 (6 bases). The CDR3 reads CASSKPGDPLRGQFF. For the CDR3, the DNA is TGTGCCAGCAGTAAACCGGGAGACCCCCTCCGGGGGCAGTTCTTC.